Each of the 30 T cell receptor beta chains below was sequenced from the same sample in a study of cytomegalovirus exposure and HLA in healthy donors. Researchers ran the PCR with 60 Vbeta and 13 Jbeta primers. The protocol was immunoSEQ multiplex PCR, while the TCRdb copy is restricted to in-frame clones and leaves out a portion. The data show about 87,000 clones, with roughly three quarters seen just once and approximately 3.6% held by the top ten. Sequencing was performed on PBMCs. The receptors were gathered from a woman in her thirties or forties in good health and CMV-seronegative.

This chain connects TRBV5-1 to TRBJ2-3, with 8 bases that match TRBD1. The junction had 3 bases not matched to a gene; V was cut back by 4 bases and J by 2 bases. The CDR3 is 14 residues long. The germline CDR1 and CDR2 sequences are SGHRS and YFSETQ. This CDR3 is CASSMGQATDTQYF. CDR3 nucleotides: TGCGCCAGCAGCATGGGACAGGCCACAGATACGCAGTATTTT.

The chain joins TRBV25-1 to TRBJ1-1; 8 nucleotides line up with TRBD1. V lost 7 bases, J lost 3 bases, and 10 bases stayed unmatched. The CDR3 consists of 15 residues. Germline V lookup: CDR1 MGHDK, CDR2 SYGVNS. CDR3 protein: CASIRQGAPDTEAFF. The CDR3 DNA sequence: TGTGCCAGCATTCGGCAGGGGGCTCCGGACACTGAAGCTTTCTTT.

V is TRBV4-3 and J is TRBJ1-1; possibly TRBD1 for D (6 bases). There are 13 residues in the CDR3. Germline values: CDR1 LGHNA, CDR2 YSLEER. Trimming left V 0 bases short and J 11 bases short, with 13 bases between. This CDR3 reads CASSQDTGTWAFF. For the CDR3, the DNA is TGCGCCAGCAGCCAAGATACAGGGACCTGGGCTTTCTTT.

The rearrangement joins TRBV25-1 to TRBJ2-3; 12 positions agree with TRBD2. This CDR3 region has 16 residues. Germline CDR1 MGHDK, CDR2 SYGVNS. V shed 5 bases, J shed 2 bases, and the junction held 5 bases outside the gene matches. The CDR3 protein is CASSTSSGGDTDTQYF. The CDR3 DNA follows: TGTGCCAGCAGTACCTCTAGCGGGGGGGACACAGATACGCAGTATTTT.

This chain connects TRBV19 to TRBJ2-5; a weak D match, TRBD1 (5 bases). Trimming took off 6 bases at V and 6 bases at J, with 14 bases between the two ends. Germline CDR1 LNHDA, CDR2 SQIVND (reference sequence). This CDR3 region has 13 residues. The CDR3 here is CASSLTQGQTQYF. The CDR3 DNA is TGTGCCAGTAGCCTTACGCAGGGTCAGACCCAGTACTTC.

The V call is TRBV4-2, the J call TRBJ2-7; tentatively, D is TRBD1 (5 bases). Germline loops: CDR1 LGHNA, CDR2 YNFKEQ. The CDR3 has 17 amino acids. The V end was cut by 6 bases, the J end by 4 bases, with 25 bases between. CDR3 sequence: CASRPKVGFRASYEQYF. The DNA for the CDR3 is TGTGCCAGCAGACCGAAGGTAGGGTTCAGGGCTAGTTACGAGCAGTACTTC.

The rearrangement uses TRBV7-2 and TRBJ1-6; 8 positions agree with TRBD1. The CDR3 length is 16 residues. Trimming cost V 5 bases and J 4 bases; bases outside gene matches: 7. From germline, CDR1 is SGHTA and CDR2 FQGNSA. The CDR3 loop reads CASSPTGGVYNSPLHF. The CDR3 DNA is TGTGCCAGCAGCCCAACAGGGGGGGTATATAATTCACCCCTCCACTTT. Variable domain in full (rest from reference TRBV7-2 and TRBJ1-6): GAGVSQSPSNKVTEKGKDVELRCDPISGHTALYWYRQSLGQGLEFLIYFQGNSAPDKSGLPSDRFSAERTGGSVSTLTIQRTQQEDSAVYLCASSPTGGVYNSPLHFGNGTRLTVT.

The genes are TRBV30 and TRBJ1-5, with TRBD1 as a possible D gene (6 bases). The germline V gene encodes CDR1 GTSNPN and CDR2 SVGIG (reference sequence). The germline V and J ends were trimmed by 2 bases and 7 bases, with 9 bases remaining between them. The CDR3 is made up of 12 amino acids. The CDR3 DNA reads as TGTGCCTGGAGTCCAGGGGCCCAGCCCCAGCATTTT. Translating gives CAWSPGAQPQHF. The full variable domain, its missing parts supplied by reference TRBV30 and TRBJ1-5, is SQTIHQWPATLVQPVGSPLSLECTVEGTSNPNLYWYRQAAGRGLQLLFYSVGIGQISSEVPQNLSASRPQDRQFILSSKKLLLSDSGFYLCAWSPGAQPQHFGDGTRLSIL.

This chain links TRBV5-4 with TRBJ2-5; 10 positions agree with TRBD1. Trimming cost V 4 bases and J 2 bases; bases outside gene matches: 5. This CDR3 comprises 15 residues. Germline CDR1 reads SGHNT; CDR2 reads YYREEE (reference sequence). DNA of the CDR3: TGTGCCAGCAGCCCGACAGGGGGCCGTCAAGAGACCCAGTACTTC. Its protein is CASSPTGGRQETQYF.

The rearrangement joins TRBV7-6 to TRBJ2-1, with 14 bases that match TRBD2. CDR3 length: 15 residues. V shed 5 bases and J 6 bases; nucleotides not matched to a gene: 3. The germline V gene encodes CDR1 SGHVS and CDR2 FNYEAQ. This CDR3 reads CASSPGTSGGNEQFF. DNA of the CDR3: TGTGCCAGCAGCCCCGGGACTAGCGGGGGCAATGAGCAGTTCTTC.

V is TRBV7-7 and J is TRBJ2-2; 16 bases are a match to TRBD2. The CDR3 has 16 amino acids. The V and J ends lost 3 bases and 5 bases, in that order; junction bases with no gene match: 0. Germline CDR1 reads SSHAT; CDR2 reads FNYEAQ (reference sequence). CDR3 nucleotide sequence: TGTGCCAGCAGCTTGGGACTAGCGGGGGGGACCGGGGAGCTGTTTTTT. It yields the protein CASSLGLAGGTGELFF.

The chain links TRBV4-1 to TRBJ1-3, with D hard to call. Trimming took 5 bases from V and 4 from J, leaving 12 bases between them. Germline V gene sequence: CDR1 MGHRA, CDR2 YSYEKL. The CDR3 contains 14 residues. The CDR3 DNA reads TGCGCCAGCAGCACGACGAGGTCAGGAAACACCATATATTTT. Its translation is CASSTTRSGNTIYF.

The V and J genes are TRBV2 and TRBJ2-7, with D possibly being TRBD2 (6 bases). Germline V lookup: CDR1 SNHLY, CDR2 FYNNEI. Trimming stripped 5 bases from V and 6 bases from J, with 35 bases between. CDR3 length: 20 residues. CDR3 nucleotide sequence: TGTGCCAGCAGTCAACCCCATGGGGCTGGTGGCCTTATTGGACTATGCGAGCAGTACTTC. Its translation: CASSQPHGAGGLIGLCEQYF.

This chain links TRBV7-6 with TRBJ2-3; TRBD2 matches at 13 bases. This CDR3 has 15 amino acids. V was clipped by 4 bases and J by 4 bases; unmatched bases: 2. Germline values: CDR1 SGHVS, CDR2 FNYEAQ. The CDR3: CASSSGLAGPDTQYF. In nucleotides, the CDR3 is TGTGCCAGCAGCTCGGGACTAGCGGGGCCAGATACGCAGTATTTT.

This sequence joins TRBV11-1 and TRBJ1-1; TRBD1 agrees at 7 bases. CDR3 length: 15 amino acids. V was clipped by 3 bases and J by 0 bases; unmatched bases: 4. Germline V CDR1 and CDR2: SGHAT, FQDESV (reference sequence). The DNA for the CDR3 is TGTGCCAGCAGCTTGCGGGGACAGCTGAACACTGAAGCTTTCTTT. Translation gives CASSLRGQLNTEAFF.

The chain couples TRBV11-1 to TRBJ2-1; 7 bases agree with TRBD2. Germline V CDR1 and CDR2: SGHAT, FQDESV (reference sequence). The length of the CDR3 is 16 residues. V lost 4 bases, J lost 4 bases, and 10 bases stayed unmatched. The CDR3, as DNA: TGTGCCAGCAGCTGGGGGGAGGGTTCCTTTTACAATGAGCAGTTCTTC. Translation: CASSWGEGSFYNEQFF.

The V call is TRBV15, the J call TRBJ1-1; the D is unclear. With 1 base removed from V and 6 bases from J, the gap between germline ends came to 3 bases. Germline V gene sequence: CDR1 LNHNV, CDR2 YYDKDF (reference sequence). The CDR3 is made up of 11 amino acids. CDR3: CATSRAAEAFF. The CDR3 coding sequence is TGTGCCACCAGCAGAGCCGCTGAAGCTTTCTTT.

V is TRBV7-9 and J is TRBJ1-4; 7 positions match TRBD1. The V and J ends lost 3 bases and 3 bases, in that order; junction bases with no gene match: 4. Germline assignment: CDR1 SEHNR and CDR2 FQNEAQ (reference sequence). The length of the CDR3 is 15 residues. CDR3 nucleotides: TGTGCCAGCAGCTTCCGAGGGGGCTCTAATGAAAAACTGTTTTTT. Protein: CASSFRGGSNEKLFF. The whole variable domain, remainder taken from reference TRBV7-9 and TRBJ1-4, is DTGVSQNPRHKITKRGQNVTFRCDPISEHNRLYWYRQTLGQGPEFLTYFQNEAQLEKSRLLSDRFSAERPKGSFSTLEIQRTEQGDSAMYLCASSFRGGSNEKLFFGSGTQLSVL.

With regard to this clone: One end of the junction fails to match germline, which may point to a read error. The genes are TRBV10-3 and TRBJ1-1; weak D call: TRBD1 (6 bases). CDR1 is ENHRY, CDR2 SYGVKD, per germline. The CDR3 loop spans 15 amino acids. The CDR3 DNA sequence: TGTGCCATCAGTCAGTCACAGGGTATGAACACTGAAGCTTTCTTT. This codes for CAISQSQGMNTEAFF.

The CDR3 protein is CASSIPGQGVDEQFF. DNA of the CDR3: TGTGCCAGCAGCATACCGGGACAGGGGGTGGATGAGCAGTTCTTC. V usage is TRBV7-6 and J usage is TRBJ2-1, with 11 nucleotides matching TRBD1. CDR1 is SGHVS and CDR2 is FNYEAQ in the germline V gene. The ends lost 5 bases at V and 8 bases at J; junction bases unmatched: 8. The CDR3 has 15 amino acids.

Only a few counts were recorded for this clone. The genes are TRBV6-6 and TRBJ1-2; a weak D match, TRBD1 (5 bases). Trimming took 0 bases from V and 6 from J, leaving 14 bases between them. CDR1 is MNHNY and CDR2 is SVGAGI in the germline V gene (reference sequence). The CDR3 runs to 15 residues. The CDR3 coding sequence is TGTGCCAGCAGTTACTCGAGCAGGCCGGGGGATGGCTACACCTTC. Protein sequence: CASSYSSRPGDGYTF.

CDR3 residues: CASSDWGREQYF. In nucleotides, the CDR3 is TGTGCCAGCAGTGATTGGGGGCGGGAGCAGTACTTC. This chain uses TRBV6-1 with TRBJ2-7; TRBD1 is a possible D gene (6 bases). The CDR3 contains 12 residues. Trimming took off 3 bases at V and 7 bases at J, with 10 bases between the two ends. CDR1 and CDR2 (germline): MNHNS, SASEGT.

This clone was seen a handful of times. This rearrangement joins TRBV6-5 to TRBJ2-7; 7 nucleotides align to TRBD1. Trimming took 0 bases from V and 3 from J; bases not matched to a gene: 8. The CDR3 runs 16 residues. CDR1 and CDR2 (germline): MNHEY, SVGAGI. CDR3 DNA: TGTGCCAGCAGTTACTCGAATTGGGACAGAGTCTACGAGCAGTACTTC. This gives the protein CASSYSNWDRVYEQYF.

This clone was observed once. The rearrangement joins TRBV19 to TRBJ1-1; D is unresolved. The CDR3 runs to 13 residues. The V gene lost 6 bases and the J gene lost 1 base, with 9 bases spanning the gap. Germline loops: CDR1 LNHDA, CDR2 SQIVND (reference sequence). The CDR3 loop is CASSFQKNTEAFF. DNA of the CDR3: TGTGCCAGTAGCTTCCAGAAGAACACTGAAGCTTTCTTT.

The chain has TRBV5-1 and TRBJ1-1, with D possibly matching TRBD1 (5 bases). Germline CDR1 is SGHRS and CDR2 is YFSETQ. V shed 4 bases and J shed 4 bases, with 17 bases lying between them. CDR3 length: 15 residues. CDR3 nucleotide sequence: TGCGCCAGCAGCGACAAGGGAGGGGTGGGCACTGAAGCTTTCTTT. Translated: CASSDKGGVGTEAFF.

The rearrangement links TRBV19 to TRBJ1-5; 9 bases are a match to TRBD1. Trimming at V came to 4 bases and at J to 6 bases, leaving 4 bases not matched to a gene. This CDR3 has 14 residues. Germline loops: CDR1 LNHDA, CDR2 SQIVND (reference sequence). Here the CDR3 DNA reads TGTGCCAGTAGTACAACAGGGGGCAGTCAGCCCCAGCATTTT. It codes for CASSTTGGSQPQHF.

The chain carries TRBV13 and TRBJ2-1; maybe TRBD2 (5 bases). Trimming took 4 bases from V and 4 from J, leaving 14 bases between them. The CDR3 loop spans 15 amino acids. Germline V lookup: CDR1 PRHDT, CDR2 FYEKMQ (reference sequence). CDR3 in amino acids: CASSSVKDLYNEQFF. In DNA, the CDR3 is TGTGCCAGCAGCTCAGTGAAGGACTTATACAATGAGCAGTTCTTC.

This clone was observed a few times. This sequence joins TRBV4-3 and TRBJ1-1; 7 nucleotides agree with TRBD1. This CDR3 has 14 residues. Germline CDR1 reads LGHNA; CDR2 reads YSLEER. With 4 bases clipped from V and 6 bases from J, the junction kept 8 bases outside the gene matches. Written as DNA, the CDR3 is TGCGCCAGCAGCCGGTCGACAGGGACGCCTGAAGCTTTCTTT. Protein product: CASSRSTGTPEAFF.

The rearrangement uses TRBV5-1 and TRBJ1-1; D gene ambiguous. V gave up 4 bases and J gave up 3 bases, with 13 bases separating them. CDR3 length equals 14 residues. Germline V gene data show CDR1 as SGHRS and CDR2 as YFSETQ. DNA of the CDR3: TGCGCCAGCAGCGACGCCCGGAGGGACACTGAAGCTTTCTTT. It specifies CASSDARRDTEAFF.

This clone occurred once. The CDR3 here is CASSAYLAGLTDTQYF. CDR3 nucleotide sequence: TGTGCCAGCAGTGCGTACCTAGCGGGGCTCACAGATACGCAGTATTTT. V gene TRBV2 combines with J gene TRBJ2-3, with TRBD2 matching 9 bases. The CDR3 sequence is 16 residues long. Germline values: CDR1 SNHLY, CDR2 FYNNEI. The ends lost 4 bases at V and 2 bases at J; junction bases unmatched: 7.